These 19 T cell receptor beta chains share one sample of origin, sequenced in a study of T cells in Graves' hyperthyroidism and ophthalmopathy. Amplified TCR beta CDR3 regions derived from RNA transcripts. TCR CDR3 underwent first-round RT-PCR with the HTBI primer set. TCRdb passed the multiplex PCR reads through MiXCR, listing each CDR3 protein once. The data contain about 420,000 distinct CDR3 sequences, roughly 14% of them singletons. Sequenced: blood. All receptors derive from a woman younger than 30 with Graves' hyperthyroidism.

This clonotype was counted at least ten times. This chain uses TRBV28 with TRBJ2-5; 7 bases match TRBD2. V shed 4 bases and J 5 bases; nucleotides not matched to a gene: 10. The CDR3 extends over 15 amino acids. Germline CDR1 MDHEN, CDR2 SYDVKM. The CDR3 loop is CASSSTGTTGETQYF. In DNA form, the CDR3 reads TGTGCCAGCAGTTCGACCGGGACTACCGGGGAGACCCAGTACTTC.

This chain connects TRBV19 to TRBJ2-1; D perhaps matches TRBD1 (6 bases). CDR3 length: 14 amino acids. The V gene lost 3 bases and the J gene lost 1 base, with 7 bases spanning the gap. Germline V lookup: CDR1 LNHDA, CDR2 SQIVND (reference sequence). As DNA, the CDR3 is TGTGCCAGTAGTATGGGGGCTTCCTACAATGAGCAGTTCTTC. Its protein product is CASSMGASYNEQFF.

J is TRBJ2-3 and V is TRBV18; D is uncertain. Germline CDR1 KGHSH, CDR2 LQKENI. The germline V and J ends were trimmed by 0 bases and 4 bases, with 5 bases remaining between them. There are 13 residues in the CDR3. The CDR3 spells CASSPPQPDTQYF. The CDR3 DNA sequence: TGTGCCAGCTCACCACCGCAGCCAGATACGCAGTATTTT.

The chain uses TRBV12-3 or TRBV12-4 and TRBJ1-2, with a possible D match to TRBD1 (6 bases). The V end was cut by 6 bases, the J end by 7 bases, with 15 bases between. The CDR3 loop spans 13 amino acids. The CDR3 nucleotides read TGTGCCAGCAGGAACCAGGGGTTAGGTGGCTACACCTTC. Residues: CASRNQGLGGYTF.

This clonotype was observed many times. The chain is built from TRBV10-2 and TRBJ1-1, with D perhaps TRBD1 (5 bases). V was pared by 4 bases and J by 4 bases, with 13 bases between. Germline lookup yields CDR1 WSHSY and CDR2 SAAADI. The CDR3 consists of 14 residues. The CDR3 nucleotides are TGCGCCAGCAGTGGGGCGGGAGGGGTCACTGAAGCTTTCTTT. It specifies CASSGAGGVTEAFF.

This clonotype was seen ten or more times. The chain has TRBV27 and TRBJ2-3; possible D gene TRBD2, 5 bases. The V end lost 5 bases, the J end lost 0 bases, and 9 bases lay between the germline ends. The germline V gene encodes CDR1 MNHEY and CDR2 SMNVEV (reference sequence). The CDR3 has 14 residues. The CDR3 spells CASSQSGSTDTQYF. CDR3 sequence (DNA): TGTGCCAGCAGTCAGAGCGGAAGCACAGATACGCAGTATTTT.

This clonotype was detected ten times or more. The V call is TRBV5-6, the J call TRBJ2-7; D is uncertain. V lost 4 bases, J lost 8 bases, and 10 bases lay in between. Germline assignment: CDR1 SGHDT and CDR2 YYEEEE. The CDR3 covers 11 residues. CDR3 nucleotides: TGTGCCAGCAGCAATGGACCGCAGCAGTACTTC. This codes for CASSNGPQQYF.

The CDR3 nucleotides are TGTGCCAGCAGCTTAAAGGGCTTCCGAGACAACTACCGATGGCTTAGCACAGATACGCAGTATTTT. It is translated as CASSLKGFRDNYRWLSTDTQYF. The rearrangement links TRBV7-3 to TRBJ2-3; D ambiguous. Trimming left V 1 base short and J 0 bases short, with 29 bases between. The CDR3 spans 22 residues. Germline V gene sequence: CDR1 SGHTA, CDR2 FQGTGA.

The chain is built from TRBV9 and TRBJ1-6; D is perhaps TRBD1 (5 bases). CDR1 is SGDLS and CDR2 is YYNGEE in the germline V gene. The CDR3 spans 14 residues. The ends were cut back, 0 bases at V and 7 bases at J, with 8 bases in the middle. The CDR3 coding sequence is TGTGCCAGCAGCGTAGAGGGGATCAATTCACCCCTCCACTTT. It yields the protein CASSVEGINSPLHF. Supplemented by reference TRBV9 and TRBJ1-6, the full variable domain reads DSGVTQTPKHLITATGQRVTLRCSPRSGDLSVYWYQQSLDQGLQFLIQYYNGEERAKGNILERFSAQQFPDLHSELNLSSLELGDSALYFCASSVEGINSPLHFGNGTRLTVT.

This clonotype was counted between two and nine times. The chain joins TRBV3-1 to TRBJ2-3; 8 bases agree with TRBD1. Germline CDR1 is LGHDT and CDR2 is YNNKEL (reference sequence). J gave up 2 bases and V 1 base, and 8 bases lay outside the gene matches. The CDR3 covers 17 residues. CDR3 loop: CASSQVGRGRLTDTQYF. For the CDR3, the DNA is TGTGCCAGCAGCCAAGTAGGCAGGGGGCGCCTCACAGATACGCAGTATTTT.

In its sample, this clonotype was seen many times. This chain joins TRBV27 and TRBJ2-7, with D possibly being TRBD1 (5 bases). The CDR3 extends over 16 amino acids. With 0 bases removed from V and 0 bases from J, the gap between germline ends came to 12 bases. Per the germline V gene, CDR1 is MNHEY and CDR2 is SMNVEV (reference sequence). CDR3 sequence: CASSLSAGHHSYEQYF. Here the CDR3 DNA reads TGTGCCAGCAGTTTATCGGCCGGACACCACTCCTACGAGCAGTACTTC.

CDR3 nucleotide sequence: TGTGCCAGCAGCGGACTAGCCAAGCTCTACGAGCAGTACTTC. Translating it yields CASSGLAKLYEQYF. V gene TRBV6-2 or TRBV6-3 combines with J gene TRBJ2-7; 8 bases line up with TRBD2. After removal of 6 bases from V and 3 bases from J, the junction contained 7 bases not matched to a gene. The CDR3 has 14 residues. Germline V gene data show CDR1 as MNHEY and CDR2 as SVGEGT.

The J gene is TRBJ2-1, the V gene TRBV7-9; maybe TRBD1 (6 bases). Germline CDR1 and CDR2: SEHNR and FQNEAQ (reference sequence). CDR3 length: 16 residues. Trimming removed 0 bases at V and 4 bases at J, with 13 bases between. The CDR3 DNA sequence: TGTGCCAGCAGCTTAGCCCCCAGGGGAAGGTACAATGAGCAGTTCTTC. Its protein is CASSLAPRGRYNEQFF.

This clonotype was seen ten or more times. The chain combines TRBV20-1 with TRBJ2-3; 7 bases map to TRBD2. Germline CDR1 and CDR2: DFQATT and SNEGSKA (reference sequence). CDR3 length equals 14 residues. The trim removed 5 bases at V and 0 bases at J, leaving 5 bases unmatched. CDR3 region: CSAALSGSTDTQYF. For the CDR3, the DNA is TGCAGTGCTGCCCTTAGCGGGAGCACAGATACGCAGTATTTT.

This clonotype turned up a few times. This chain links TRBV29-1 with TRBJ2-1, with D unresolved. Germline V lookup: CDR1 SQVTM, CDR2 ANQGSEA. V lost 1 base and J 3 bases, leaving 13 bases between the germline ends. CDR3 length: 15 residues. The DNA for the CDR3 is TGCAGCGTTGAAGGCTCACATTCTTACTACAATGAGCAGTTCTTC. This translates into CSVEGSHSYYNEQFF.

The table lists this clonotype with many counts. The gene calls are TRBV20-1 and TRBJ2-5; 13 positions match TRBD2. Looked up from germline, CDR1 is DFQATT and CDR2 is SNEGSKA (reference sequence). The length of the CDR3 is 15 residues. In DNA, the CDR3 is TGCAGGGCCCCGCTGACTAGCGGGGGGCTGGAGACCCAGTACTTC. This codes for CRAPLTSGGLETQYF.

Ten or more counts support this clonotype. The rearrangement links TRBV3-1 to TRBJ1-2; 12 bases map to TRBD1. Germline CDR1 reads LGHDT; CDR2 reads YNNKEL (reference sequence). V shed 4 bases, J shed 6 bases, and the junction held 12 bases outside the gene matches. The CDR3 covers 17 residues. The CDR3 DNA reads TGTGCCAGCAGCCCGAGGCCTCCGGGACAGGGGGCGGATGGCTACACCTTC. Amino acids: CASSPRPPGQGADGYTF.

This clonotype was found a few times. V and J are TRBV5-6 and TRBJ2-5; D ambiguous. Germline V gives CDR1 SGHDT, CDR2 YYEEEE. V lost 10 bases and J lost 0, with 13 bases in between. This CDR3 has 13 residues. The CDR3 bases are TGTGCCTCTTTACTACAGAACCAAGAGACCCAGTACTTC. It is translated as CASLLQNQETQYF. The variable domain in full, with the rest retrieved from reference TRBV5-6 and TRBJ2-5, is DAGVTQSPTHLIKTRGQQVTLRCSPKSGHDTVSWYQQALGQGPQFIFQYYEEEERQRGNFPDRFSGHQFPNYSSELNVNALLLGDSALYLCASLLQNQETQYFGPGTRLLVL.

In its sample, this clonotype was seen many times. The chain is built from TRBV28 and TRBJ2-1; TRBD2 agrees at 8 bases. Trimming took 10 bases from V and 1 from J; bases not matched to a gene: 9. The CDR3 consists of 15 residues. CDR1 and CDR2 (germline): MDHEN, SYDVKM. DNA of the CDR3: TGTGCCATCCGCGGGTCGGGGGGGTCCTACAATGAGCAGTTCTTC. This encodes CAIRGSGGSYNEQFF. Drawing the rest from reference TRBV28 and TRBJ2-1, the complete variable domain is DVKVTQSSRYLVKRTGEKVFLECVQDMDHENMFWYRQDPGLGLRLIYFSYDVKMKEKGDIPEGYSVSREKKERFSLILESASTNQTSMYLCAIRGSGGSYNEQFFGPGTRLTVL.